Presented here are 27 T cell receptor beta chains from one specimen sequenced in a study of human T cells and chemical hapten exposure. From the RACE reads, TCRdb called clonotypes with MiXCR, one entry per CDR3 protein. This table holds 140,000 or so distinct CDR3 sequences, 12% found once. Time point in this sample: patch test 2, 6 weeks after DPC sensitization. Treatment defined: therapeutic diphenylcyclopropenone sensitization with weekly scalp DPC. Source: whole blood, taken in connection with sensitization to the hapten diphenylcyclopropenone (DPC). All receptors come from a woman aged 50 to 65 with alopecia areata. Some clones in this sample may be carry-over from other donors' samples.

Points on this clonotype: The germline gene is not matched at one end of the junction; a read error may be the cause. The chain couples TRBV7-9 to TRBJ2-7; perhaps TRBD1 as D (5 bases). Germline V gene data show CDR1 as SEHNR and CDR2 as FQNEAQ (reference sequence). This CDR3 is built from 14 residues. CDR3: CASTLNEAPGEQYF. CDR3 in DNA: TGTGCCAGCACCTTAAATGAAGCCCCAGGGGAGCAGTACTTC.

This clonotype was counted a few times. CDR3 sequence (DNA): TGTGCCAGCGGGACTGGCTCACCCCTCCACTTT. It encodes CASGTGSPLHF. This chain links TRBV9 with TRBJ1-6; possibly TRBD1 for D (5 bases). Germline lookup yields CDR1 SGDLS and CDR2 YYNGEE. CDR3 size: 11 residues. Trimming took 7 bases from V and 10 from J, leaving 9 bases between them.

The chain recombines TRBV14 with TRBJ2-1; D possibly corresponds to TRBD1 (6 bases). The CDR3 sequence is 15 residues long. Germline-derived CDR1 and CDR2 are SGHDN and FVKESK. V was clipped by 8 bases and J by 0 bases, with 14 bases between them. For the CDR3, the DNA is TGTGCCAGCCAAGAAAGGGGGAGCTCCTACAATGAGCAGTTCTTC. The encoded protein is CASQERGSSYNEQFF.

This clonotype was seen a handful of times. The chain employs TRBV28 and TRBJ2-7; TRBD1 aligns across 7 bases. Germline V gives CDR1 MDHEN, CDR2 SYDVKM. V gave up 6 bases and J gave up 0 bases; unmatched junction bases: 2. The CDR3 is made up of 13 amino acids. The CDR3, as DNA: TGTGCCAGCAGGGGGACAGCCTCCTACGAGCAGTACTTC. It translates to CASRGTASYEQYF.

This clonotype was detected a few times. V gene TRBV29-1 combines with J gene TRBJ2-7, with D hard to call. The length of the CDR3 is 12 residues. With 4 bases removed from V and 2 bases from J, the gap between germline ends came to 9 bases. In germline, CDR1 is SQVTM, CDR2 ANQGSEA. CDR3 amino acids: CSVVIGTYEQYF. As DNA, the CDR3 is TGCAGCGTTGTAATCGGTACCTACGAGCAGTACTTC.

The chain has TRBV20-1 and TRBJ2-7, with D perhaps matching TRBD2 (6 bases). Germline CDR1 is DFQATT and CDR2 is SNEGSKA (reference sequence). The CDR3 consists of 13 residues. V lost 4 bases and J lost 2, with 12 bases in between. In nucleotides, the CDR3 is TGCAGTGCTAACCGGGACTCCCCCTACGAGCAGTACTTC. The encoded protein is CSANRDSPYEQYF.

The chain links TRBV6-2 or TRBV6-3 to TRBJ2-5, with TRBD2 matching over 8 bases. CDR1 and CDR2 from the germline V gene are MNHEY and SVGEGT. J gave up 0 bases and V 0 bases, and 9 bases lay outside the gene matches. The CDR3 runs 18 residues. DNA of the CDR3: TGTGCCAGCAGTTACTCGGTGGGGCGGGAGGAGTACCAAGAGACCCAGTACTTC. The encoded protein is CASSYSVGREEYQETQYF.

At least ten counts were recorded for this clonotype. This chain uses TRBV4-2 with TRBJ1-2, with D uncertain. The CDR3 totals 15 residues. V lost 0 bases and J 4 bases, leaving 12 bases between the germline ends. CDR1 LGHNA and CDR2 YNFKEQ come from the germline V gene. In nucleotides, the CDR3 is TGTGCCAGCAGCCAAGATGGAGAGGGAGTCTATGGCTACACCTTC. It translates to CASSQDGEGVYGYTF.

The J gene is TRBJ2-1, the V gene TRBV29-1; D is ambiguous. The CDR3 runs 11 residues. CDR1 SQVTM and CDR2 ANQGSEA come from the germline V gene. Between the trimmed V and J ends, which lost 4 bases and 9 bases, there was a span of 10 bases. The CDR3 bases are TGCAGCGTTGTGGGGTTTGGTGAGCAGTTCTTC. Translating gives CSVVGFGEQFF.

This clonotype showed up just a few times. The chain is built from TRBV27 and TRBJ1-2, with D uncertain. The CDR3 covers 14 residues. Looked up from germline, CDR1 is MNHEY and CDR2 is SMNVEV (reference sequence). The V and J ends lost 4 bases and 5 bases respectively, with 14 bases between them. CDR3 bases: TGTGCCAGCAGTTCCGCCTCAGCAGGATATGGCTACACCTTC. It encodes CASSSASAGYGYTF.

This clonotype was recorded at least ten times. As DNA, the CDR3 is TGTGCCAGTAGTCCCGGGGCACTAGCGGGGTCCTACGAGCAGTACTTC. It encodes CASSPGALAGSYEQYF. The rearrangement uses TRBV19 and TRBJ2-7; 10 nucleotides align to TRBD2. CDR3 size: 16 residues. Unmatched junction bases numbered 8, after V lost 5 bases and J lost 1 base. Germline loops: CDR1 LNHDA, CDR2 SQIVND (reference sequence).

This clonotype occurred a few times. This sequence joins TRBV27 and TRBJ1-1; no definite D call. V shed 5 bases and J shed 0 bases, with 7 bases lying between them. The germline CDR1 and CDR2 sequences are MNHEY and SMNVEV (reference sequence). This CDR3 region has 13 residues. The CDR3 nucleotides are TGTGCCAGCAGTCCTTATCTGAACACTGAAGCTTTCTTT. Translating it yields CASSPYLNTEAFF.

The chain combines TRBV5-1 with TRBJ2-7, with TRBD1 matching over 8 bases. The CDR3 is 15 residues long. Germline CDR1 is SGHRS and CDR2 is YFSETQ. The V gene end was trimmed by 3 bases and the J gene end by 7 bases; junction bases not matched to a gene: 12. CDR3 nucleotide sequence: TGCGCCAGCAGCTCAACAGGGGGAACCCTTGGAGAGCAGTACTTC. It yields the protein CASSSTGGTLGEQYF.

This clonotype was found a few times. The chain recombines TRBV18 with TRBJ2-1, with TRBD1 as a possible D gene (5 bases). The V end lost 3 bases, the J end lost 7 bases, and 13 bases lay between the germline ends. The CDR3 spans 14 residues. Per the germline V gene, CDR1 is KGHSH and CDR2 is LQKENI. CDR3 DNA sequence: TGTGCCAGCTCACCTAGACAGACCCTGAATGAGCAGTTCTTC. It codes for CASSPRQTLNEQFF.

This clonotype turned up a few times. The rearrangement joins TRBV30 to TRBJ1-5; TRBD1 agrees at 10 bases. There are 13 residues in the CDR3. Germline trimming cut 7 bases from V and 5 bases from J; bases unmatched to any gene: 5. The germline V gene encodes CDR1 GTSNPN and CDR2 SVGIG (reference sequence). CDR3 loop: CAYGQGGDQPQHF. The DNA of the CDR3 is TGTGCCTATGGACAGGGGGGCGATCAGCCCCAGCATTTT.

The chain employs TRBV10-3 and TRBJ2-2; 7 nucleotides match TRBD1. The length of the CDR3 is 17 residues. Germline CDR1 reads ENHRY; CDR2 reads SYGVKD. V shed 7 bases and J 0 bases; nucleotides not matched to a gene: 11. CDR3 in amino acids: CAIKGAEGATNTGELFF. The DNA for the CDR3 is TGTGCCATCAAGGGGGCCGAGGGGGCTACGAACACCGGGGAGCTGTTTTTT.

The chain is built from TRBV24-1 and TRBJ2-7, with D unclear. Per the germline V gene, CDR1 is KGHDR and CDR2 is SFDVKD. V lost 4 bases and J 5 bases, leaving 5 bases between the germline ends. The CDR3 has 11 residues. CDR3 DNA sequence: TGTGCCACCAGTGAGGCCCACGAGCAGTACTTC. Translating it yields CATSEAHEQYF.

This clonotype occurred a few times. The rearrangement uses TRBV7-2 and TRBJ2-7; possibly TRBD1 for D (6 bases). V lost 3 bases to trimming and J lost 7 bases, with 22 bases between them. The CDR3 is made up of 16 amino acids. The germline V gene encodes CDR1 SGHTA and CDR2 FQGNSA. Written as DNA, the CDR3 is TGTGCCAGCAGCTTTCCCTTACAGGGTCTAAGGATGGAGCAGTACTTC. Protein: CASSFPLQGLRMEQYF.

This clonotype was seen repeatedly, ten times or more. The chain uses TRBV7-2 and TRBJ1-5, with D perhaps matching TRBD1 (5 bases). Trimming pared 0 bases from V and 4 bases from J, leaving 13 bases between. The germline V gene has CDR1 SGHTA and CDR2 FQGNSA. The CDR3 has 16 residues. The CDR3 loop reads CASSLAGRQGNQPQHF. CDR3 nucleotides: TGTGCCAGCAGCTTAGCTGGACGGCAGGGAAATCAGCCCCAGCATTTT.

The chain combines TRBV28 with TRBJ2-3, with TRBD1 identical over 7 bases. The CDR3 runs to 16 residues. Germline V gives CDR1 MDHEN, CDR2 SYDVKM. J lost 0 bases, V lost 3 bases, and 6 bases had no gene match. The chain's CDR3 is CASSLTGIFSTDTQYF. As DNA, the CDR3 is TGTGCCAGCAGTTTGACAGGGATATTTAGCACAGATACGCAGTATTTT.

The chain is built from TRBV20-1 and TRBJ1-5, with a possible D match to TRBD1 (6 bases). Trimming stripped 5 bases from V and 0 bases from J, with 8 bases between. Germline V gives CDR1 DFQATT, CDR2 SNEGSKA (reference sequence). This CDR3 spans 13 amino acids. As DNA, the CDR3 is TGCAGTGCTCCAGGGGATAGCAATCAGCCCCAGCATTTT. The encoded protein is CSAPGDSNQPQHF.

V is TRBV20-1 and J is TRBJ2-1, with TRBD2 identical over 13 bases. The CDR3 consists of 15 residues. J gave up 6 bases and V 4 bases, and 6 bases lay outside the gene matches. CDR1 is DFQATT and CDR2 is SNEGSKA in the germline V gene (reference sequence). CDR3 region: CSATILAGGFNEQFF. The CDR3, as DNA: TGCAGTGCTACGATACTAGCGGGAGGGTTCAATGAGCAGTTCTTC.

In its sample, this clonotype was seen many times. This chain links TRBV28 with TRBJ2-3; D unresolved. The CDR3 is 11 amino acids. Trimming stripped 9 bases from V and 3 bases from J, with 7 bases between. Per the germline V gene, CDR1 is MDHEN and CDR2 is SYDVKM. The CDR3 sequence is CASTLTDTQYF. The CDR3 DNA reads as TGTGCCAGTACTCTGACAGATACGCAGTATTTT.

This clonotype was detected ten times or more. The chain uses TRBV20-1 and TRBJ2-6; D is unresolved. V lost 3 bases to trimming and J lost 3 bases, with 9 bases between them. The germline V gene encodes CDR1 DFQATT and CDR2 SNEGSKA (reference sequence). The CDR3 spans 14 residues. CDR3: CSASVSRGANVLTF. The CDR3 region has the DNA TGCAGTGCTAGCGTTAGTCGTGGGGCCAACGTCCTGACTTTC.

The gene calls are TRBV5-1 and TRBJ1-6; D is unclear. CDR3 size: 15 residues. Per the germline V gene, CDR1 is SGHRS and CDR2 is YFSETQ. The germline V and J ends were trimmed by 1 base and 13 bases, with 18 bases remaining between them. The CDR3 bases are TGCGCCAGCAGCTTGACCGACGGGCCAGTGTCGCCCCTCCACTTT. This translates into CASSLTDGPVSPLHF.

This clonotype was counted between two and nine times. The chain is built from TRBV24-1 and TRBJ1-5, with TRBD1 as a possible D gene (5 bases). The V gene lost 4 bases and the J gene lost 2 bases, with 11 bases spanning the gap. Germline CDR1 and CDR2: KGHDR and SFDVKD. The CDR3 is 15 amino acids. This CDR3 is CATSDPTAGNQPQHF. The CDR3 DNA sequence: TGTGCCACCAGTGACCCGACAGCGGGCAATCAGCCCCAGCATTTT.

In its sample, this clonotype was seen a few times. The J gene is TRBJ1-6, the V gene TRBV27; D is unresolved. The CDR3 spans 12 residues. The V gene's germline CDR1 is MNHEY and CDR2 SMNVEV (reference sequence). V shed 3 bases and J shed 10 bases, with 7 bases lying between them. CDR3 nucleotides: TGTGCCAGCAGTTTCGGATCCTCACCCCTCCACTTT. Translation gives CASSFGSSPLHF.